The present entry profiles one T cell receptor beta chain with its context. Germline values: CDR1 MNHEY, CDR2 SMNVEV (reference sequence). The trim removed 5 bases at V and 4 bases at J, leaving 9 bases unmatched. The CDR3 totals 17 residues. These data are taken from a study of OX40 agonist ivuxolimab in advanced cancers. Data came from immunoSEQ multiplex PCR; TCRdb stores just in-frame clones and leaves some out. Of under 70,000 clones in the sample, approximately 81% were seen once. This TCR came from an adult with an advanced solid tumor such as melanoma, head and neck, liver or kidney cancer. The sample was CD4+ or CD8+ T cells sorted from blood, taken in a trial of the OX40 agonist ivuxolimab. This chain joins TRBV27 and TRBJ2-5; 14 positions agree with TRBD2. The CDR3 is CASSTRLAGGPGETQYF. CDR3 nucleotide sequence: TGTGCCAGCAGTACCAGACTAGCGGGGGGGCCGGGAGAGACCCAGTACTTC.